The rows below give T cell receptor beta chains drawn from one sample of a study of T cells in Graves' hyperthyroidism and ophthalmopathy. From the multiplex PCR reads, TCRdb called clonotypes with MiXCR, one entry per CDR3 protein. The table has under 400,000 distinct CDR3 sequences, roughly 14% seen once. The sample consisted of blood. The receptors were gathered from a woman in her late teens or twenties with Graves' hyperthyroidism that later progressed to Graves' ophthalmopathy. Both conserved end residues are part of each CDR3. Each record gives: clone size, J gene, V gene, D gene, CDR3 protein, CDR3 DNA. The D gene is left open where the match is weak. Where a row states a size, it is once, few, many or the class of an expanded clone; other rows omit it.

size: many; J: TRBJ2-7; V: TRBV27; D: TRBD1; CDR3: CASGNTGGRPYEQYF; DNA: TGTGCCAGCGGAAATACAGGGGGTAGGCCCTACGAGCAGTACTTC
size: few; J: TRBJ2-7; V: TRBV6-1; D: -; CDR3: CASSEAPNRNIYEQYF; DNA: TGTGCCAGCAGTGAAGCGCCCAATAGGAACATCTACGAGCAGTACTTC
size: many; J: TRBJ2-1; V: TRBV20-1; D: TRBD2; CDR3: CSAPGLAGNEQFF; DNA: TGCAGTGCACCCGGACTAGCGGGCAATGAGCAGTTCTTC
size: few; J: TRBJ2-7; V: TRBV20-1; D: -; CDR3: CSAREPAGYEQYF; DNA: TGCAGTGCTAGAGAACCCGCGGGGTACGAGCAGTACTTC
size: few; J: TRBJ2-3; V: TRBV6-1; D: TRBD1; CDR3: CASRPGQGARADTQYF; DNA: TGTGCCAGCAGGCCGGGACAGGGCGCCAGGGCAGATACGCAGTATTTT
size: few; J: TRBJ2-3; V: TRBV6-1; D: TRBD2; CDR3: CASSTSSGTRTDTQYF; DNA: TGTGCCAGCAGCACATCTAGCGGGACTCGCACAGATACGCAGTATTTT
size: many; J: TRBJ2-3; V: TRBV2; D: TRBD2; CDR3: CASSVLAASTDTQYF; DNA: TGTGCCAGCAGCGTACTAGCGGCTAGCACAGATACGCAGTATTTT
size: many; J: TRBJ2-7; V: TRBV7-2; D: -; CDR3: CASSLDLRGEQYF; DNA: TGTGCCAGCAGCTTAGATTTACGGGGAGAGCAGTACTTC
size: -; J: TRBJ1-1; V: TRBV10-3; D: TRBD1; CDR3: CAISEPGQGSGEAFF; DNA: TGTGCCATCAGTGAGCCGGGACAGGGTTCCGGTGAAGCTTTCTTT
size: many; J: TRBJ2-7; V: TRBV20-1; D: TRBD1; CDR3: CSARPSDRGSYEQYF; DNA: TGCAGTGCTAGACCCTCGGACAGGGGTAGCTACGAGCAGTACTTC
size: few; J: TRBJ2-5; V: TRBV28; D: TRBD2; CDR3: CASSSRGGGETQYF; DNA: TGTGCCAGCAGTTCCCGGGGGGGTGGGGAGACCCAGTACTTC
size: many; J: TRBJ2-1; V: TRBV29-1; D: TRBD2; CDR3: CSLLAGGYNEQFF; DNA: TGCAGCCTCCTGGCGGGGGGATACAATGAGCAGTTCTTC
size: many; J: TRBJ2-5; V: TRBV6-2/TRBV6-3; D: -; CDR3: CASSGAEVQTQYF; DNA: TGTGCCAGCAGTGGGGCGGAGGTACAGACCCAGTACTTC
size: many; J: TRBJ2-7; V: TRBV28; D: TRBD1; CDR3: CASSTETGEPYEQYF; DNA: TGTGCCAGCAGCACCGAAACAGGGGAACCCTACGAGCAGTACTTC
size: -; J: TRBJ2-5; V: TRBV28; D: -; CDR3: CASSFQGIGETQYF; DNA: TGTGCCAGCAGTTTCCAGGGGATCGGGGAGACCCAGTACTTC
size: many; J: TRBJ2-5; V: TRBV28; D: TRBD2; CDR3: CASSSKLAGVETQYF; DNA: TGTGCCAGCAGTTCTAAACTAGCGGGAGTTGAGACCCAGTACTTC
size: many; J: TRBJ2-1; V: TRBV2; D: -; CDR3: CASSVGSQGNEQFF; DNA: TGTGCCAGCAGTGTTGGGAGTCAAGGCAATGAGCAGTTCTTC
size: many; J: TRBJ2-4; V: TRBV6-1; D: TRBD1; CDR3: CASSSREGGRGAKNIQYF; DNA: TGTGCCAGCAGTTCGAGGGAAGGGGGCCGAGGAGCCAAAAACATTCAGTACTTC
size: few; J: TRBJ2-1; V: TRBV27; D: -; CDR3: CASSKKMDNEQFF; DNA: TGTGCCAGCAGTAAAAAGATGGATAATGAGCAGTTCTTC
size: few; J: TRBJ2-2; V: TRBV10-3; D: TRBD1; CDR3: CAISELLPGQPSPGELFF; DNA: TGTGCCATCAGTGAATTGTTGCCGGGACAGCCGAGCCCCGGGGAGCTGTTTTTT
size: few; J: TRBJ2-4; V: TRBV20-1; D: -; CDR3: CSVLAGASTSPKNIQYF; DNA: TGCAGTGTCTTGGCAGGGGCGTCGACTAGCCCAAAAAACATTCAGTACTTC
size: many; J: TRBJ1-5; V: TRBV7-2; D: -; CDR3: CASSAFIDQPQHF; DNA: TGTGCCAGCAGCGCATTTATCGACCAGCCCCAGCATTTT